The rows below give T cell receptor beta chains drawn from one sample of a study of blood T cell repertoires in COVID-19. Method: immunoSEQ multiplex PCR; TCRdb's copy keeps in-frame clones and lacks some. The sample yields about 260,000 clones, roughly 80% seen once. The specimen sequenced was peripheral blood. The origin of the receptors is a woman between 50 and 59 years old who had recovered from COVID-19. Each CDR3 is given with its conserved first and last residue. Fields, in order: D gene, clone size, J gene, CDR3 length, V gene, CDR3 protein, CDR3 DNA. D genes are given only for firm matches. The size entry is marked missing in some rows and otherwise reads once, few, many or a size class.

- | - | TRBJ1-2 | 13 | TRBV7-2 | CASSVDSPYGYTF | TGTGCCAGCAGCGTGGACAGTCCCTATGGCTACACCTTC
TRBD2 | - | TRBJ2-2 | 15 | TRBV5-4 | CASSLTSGDTGELFF | TGTGCCAGCAGCTTGACTAGCGGGGATACCGGGGAGCTGTTTTTT
TRBD2 | - | TRBJ2-1 | 14 | TRBV6-6 | CASSPSGGSGEQFF | TGTGCCAGCAGCCCTAGCGGGGGCTCGGGTGAGCAGTTCTTC
TRBD2 | - | TRBJ2-7 | 13 | TRBV6-6 | CAISGSGSYEQYF | TGTGCCATTAGCGGGAGTGGTTCCTACGAGCAGTACTTC
- | - | TRBJ2-7 | 15 | TRBV28 | CASSSPAGLTYEQYF | TGTGCCAGCAGTTCCCCGGCAGGGCTAACCTACGAGCAGTACTTC
- | - | TRBJ1-5 | 14 | TRBV6-2/TRBV6-3 | CASSYGGGNQPQHF | TGTGCCAGCAGTTACGGAGGAGGAAATCAGCCCCAGCATTTT
- | - | TRBJ1-6 | 14 | TRBV4-3 | CASSPGHYNSPLHF | TGCGCCAGCAGCCCGGGACATTATAATTCACCCCTCCACTTT
- | few | TRBJ1-2 | 14 | TRBV5-4 | CASIRSGEDYGYTF | TGTGCCAGCATCCGTTCAGGGGAAGACTATGGCTACACCTTC
- | once | TRBJ1-2 | 15 | TRBV9 | CASSPTGGLHYGYTF | TGTGCCAGCAGCCCCACGGGAGGACTACACTATGGCTACACCTTC
- | - | TRBJ1-2 | 16 | TRBV15 | CATSRDLTGVAYGYTF | TGTGCCACCAGCAGAGACCTGACGGGTGTGGCCTATGGCTACACCTTC
- | - | TRBJ1-4 | 14 | TRBV27 | CASSFRGTNEKLFF | TGTGCCAGCAGTTTTCGGGGAACTAATGAAAAACTGTTTTTT
TRBD1 | - | TRBJ2-5 | 14 | TRBV7-3 | CASSMTGNQETQYF | TGTGCCAGCAGCATGACAGGGAATCAAGAGACCCAGTACTTC
- | - | TRBJ2-1 | 15 | TRBV11-3 | CASSWAHGSYNEQFF | TGTGCCAGCAGTTGGGCCCACGGATCCTACAATGAGCAGTTCTTC
TRBD1 | once | TRBJ1-2 | 16 | TRBV30 | CAWSAGQGALDYGYTF | TGTGCCTGGAGTGCGGGACAGGGGGCGCTTGACTATGGCTACACCTTC
TRBD2 | - | TRBJ2-4 | 15 | TRBV6-5 | CASSYSKSGRYIQYF | TGTGCCAGCAGTTATTCTAAAAGCGGGAGGTACATTCAGTACTTC
TRBD2 | - | TRBJ2-1 | 12 | TRBV6-5 | CAASGGRNEQFF | TGTGCCGCATCAGGCGGGAGGAATGAGCAGTTCTTC
- | many | TRBJ1-6 | 14 | TRBV27 | CASSFLQLNSPLHF | TGTGCCAGCAGTTTCTTACAGCTTAATTCACCCCTCCACTTT
- | - | TRBJ1-1 | 13 | TRBV7-8 | CASSLDRGNEAFF | TGTGCCAGCAGCCTGGATAGGGGGAATGAAGCTTTCTTT
TRBD1 | many | TRBJ1-5 | 15 | TRBV28 | CASRVRGTVNQPQHF | TGTGCCAGCAGGGTACGCGGGACAGTCAATCAGCCCCAGCATTTT
TRBD2 | - | TRBJ2-3 | 20 | TRBV28 | CASSFPVPAGEAPSTDTQYF | TGTGCCAGCAGTTTCCCGGTCCCAGCGGGAGAGGCTCCTAGCACAGATACGCAGTATTTT
TRBD1 | - | TRBJ2-7 | 14 | TRBV6-5 | CASSYDRGPYEQYF | TGTGCCAGCAGTTACGACAGGGGACCCTACGAGCAGTACTTC
- | once | TRBJ2-7 | 11 | TRBV28 | CASSLLYEQYF | TGTGCCAGCAGTTTATTATACGAGCAGTACTTC
TRBD2 | - | TRBJ2-1 | 15 | TRBV6-5 | CASSLGRGSYNEQFF | TGTGCCAGCAGCCTAGGGAGGGGTAGCTACAATGAGCAGTTCTTC
TRBD2 | - | TRBJ2-3 | 18 | TRBV11-3 | CASSGGVLAGAGTDTQYF | TGTGCCAGCAGCGGAGGGGTCCTAGCGGGAGCCGGCACAGATACGCAGTATTTT
- | once | TRBJ2-1 | 14 | TRBV7-8 | CASSKTEYYNEQFF | TGTGCCAGCAGCAAGACAGAATACTACAATGAGCAGTTCTTC
- | - | TRBJ2-7 | 15 | TRBV9 | CASSLGQARTYEQYF | TGTGCCAGCAGCTTAGGTCAGGCCCGCACCTACGAGCAGTACTTC
- | - | TRBJ2-7 | 15 | TRBV27 | CASSLAGRSTYEQYF | TGTGCCAGCAGTTTAGCGGGACGCTCCACCTACGAGCAGTACTTC
- | - | TRBJ2-2 | 15 | TRBV15 | CATSSGLADTGELFF | TGTGCCACCAGCAGTGGCTTAGCGGACACCGGGGAGCTGTTTTTT
TRBD1 | - | TRBJ1-6 | 16 | TRBV6-2/TRBV6-3 | CASSYRSGTGESPLHF | TGTGCCAGCAGTTATCGATCTGGGACAGGGGAATCACCCCTCCACTTT
- | - | TRBJ1-3 | 15 | TRBV6-6 | CASSYWADSGNTIYF | TGTGCCAGCAGTTACTGGGCAGACTCTGGAAACACCATATATTTT
TRBD2 | - | TRBJ2-1 | 14 | TRBV20-1 | CSASPAGGGDEQFF | TGCAGTGCGAGTCCAGCGGGGGGGGGCGATGAGCAGTTCTTC
TRBD1 | - | TRBJ1-2 | 16 | TRBV5-4 | CASSLRLGQGGLGYTF | TGTGCCAGCAGCTTACGGTTGGGACAGGGGGGCCTGGGCTACACCTTC
TRBD1 | - | TRBJ2-2 | 14 | TRBV7-2 | CASTRTGGAGELFF | TGTGCCAGCACCCGGACAGGGGGGGCCGGGGAGCTGTTTTTT
TRBD1 | - | TRBJ1-2 | 14 | TRBV5-1 | CARVGQGVYYGYTF | TGCGCCAGGGTGGGGCAGGGGGTCTACTATGGCTACACCTTC
- | - | TRBJ1-5 | 16 | TRBV1 | CTSTQIRVVSNQPQHF | TGCACCAGCACCCAAATCAGGGTTGTTAGCAATCAGCCCCAGCATTTT
- | - | TRBJ2-3 | 12 | TRBV18 | CASSSSTDTQYF | TGTGCCAGCTCATCCTCCACAGATACGCAGTATTTT
- | - | TRBJ1-2 | 13 | TRBV12-3/TRBV12-4 | CATRLLANYGYTF | TGTGCCACTAGGCTTTTGGCTAACTATGGCTACACCTTC
- | - | TRBJ1-3 | 15 | TRBV5-4 | CASSFGQGGGNTIYF | TGTGCCAGCAGCTTTGGTCAGGGAGGCGGAAACACCATATATTTT
- | - | TRBJ2-5 | 16 | TRBV10-1 | CASSEATRSSQETQYF | TGCGCCAGCAGTGAGGCCACGCGGAGCTCCCAAGAGACCCAGTACTTC
- | - | TRBJ2-7 | 13 | TRBV10-2 | CASRDSLEYEQYF | TGCGCCAGCAGAGACTCTCTTGAGTACGAGCAGTACTTC
- | - | TRBJ1-2 | 17 | TRBV27 | CASSLSQRPQGFYGYTF | TGTGCCAGCAGTTTGTCCCAACGCCCCCAGGGGTTCTATGGCTACACCTTC
- | - | TRBJ2-5 | 12 | TRBV2 | CASTWGEETQYF | TGTGCCAGCACCTGGGGGGAGGAGACCCAGTACTTC
- | - | TRBJ1-2 | 13 | TRBV12-3/TRBV12-4 | CASSFGQFYGYTF | TGTGCCAGCAGTTTTGGGCAGTTCTATGGCTACACCTTC
- | few | TRBJ2-7 | 14 | TRBV27 | CASRISVSSYEQYF | TGTGCCAGCAGAATATCCGTTAGTTCCTACGAGCAGTACTTC
- | - | TRBJ1-1 | 13 | TRBV6-6 | CASSYEGGTEAFF | TGTGCCAGCAGTTACGAGGGAGGCACTGAAGCTTTCTTT
TRBD2 | - | TRBJ2-7 | 16 | TRBV18 | CASSPPTGGGPAEQYF | TGTGCCAGCTCACCACCGACGGGGGGAGGGCCGGCCGAGCAGTACTTC
TRBD1 | - | TRBJ1-3 | 16 | TRBV5-1 | CASSAGQGSGLNTIYF | TGCGCCAGCAGCGCGGGACAGGGGTCAGGATTAAACACCATATATTTT
- | - | TRBJ2-1 | 14 | TRBV6-5 | CASRNSQGLGEQFF | TGTGCCAGCAGGAATTCCCAGGGTTTGGGTGAGCAGTTCTTC
- | - | TRBJ1-4 | 16 | TRBV18 | CASSPFPQATNEKLFF | TGTGCCAGCTCACCGTTCCCACAGGCAACTAATGAAAAACTGTTTTTT
- | once | TRBJ2-3 | 15 | TRBV7-9 | CASSFLGGGTDTQYF | TGTGCCAGCAGCTTCCTAGGAGGGGGCACAGATACGCAGTATTTT
- | - | TRBJ1-2 | 14 | TRBV4-3 | CASSQDSTGSGYTF | TGCGCCAGCAGCCAAGATAGTACAGGCTCAGGCTACACCTTC